Below are 8 T cell receptor beta chains sequenced from a single sample in a study of identical twins. One entry per CDR3 protein, called by TCRdb with MiXCR from the 5' RACE reads. The repertoire includes over 250,000 distinct CDR3 sequences, roughly 9% of them detected once, and 6% to 8.5% sits in the top ten. The data were also submitted as part of a second study, on yellow fever vaccine responses in identical twins.

Source material: CD8+ T cells sorted from blood. The receptors stem from a woman between 18 and 29 years old in good health.

This clonotype was detected ten times or more. This sequence joins TRBV12-3 or TRBV12-4 and TRBJ1-5, with TRBD1 matching 11 bases. Unmatched junction bases numbered 7, after V lost 3 bases and J lost 3 bases. The CDR3 extends over 17 amino acids. The CDR3 sequence: CASSFHRDRGANQPQHF. DNA for the CDR3: TGTGCCAGCAGTTTCCACCGGGACAGGGGGGCCAATCAGCCCCAGCATTTT.

The rearrangement joins TRBV4-2 to TRBJ1-6; D is uncertain. The ends were cut back, 5 bases at V and 7 bases at J, with 12 bases in the middle. The germline gives CDR1 LGHNA, CDR2 YNFKEQ. There are 14 residues in the CDR3. The CDR3 loop is CASSSRSGNSPLHF. CDR3 bases: TGTGCCAGCAGCTCCCGGAGTGGGAATTCACCCCTCCACTTT.

There are many counts of this clonotype. This chain connects TRBV12-3 or TRBV12-4 to TRBJ2-1, with D tentatively TRBD2 (6 bases). Trimming removed 5 bases from V and 2 bases from J, with 13 bases in between. CDR3 length: 15 amino acids. DNA of the CDR3: TGTGCCAGCAGTCCAGGAAGCGGGCCCTACAATGAGCAGTTCTTC. It yields the protein CASSPGSGPYNEQFF.

The rearrangement joins TRBV4-2 to TRBJ2-7; 8 positions agree with TRBD1. J lost 6 bases, V lost 1 base, and 5 bases had no gene match. Germline CDR1 and CDR2: LGHNA and YNFKEQ. This CDR3 contains 14 residues. DNA for the CDR3: TGTGCCAGCAGCCAAGTGGGGGACAGGCGCGAGCAGTACTTC. Its translation: CASSQVGDRREQYF.

This clonotype was picked up many times. This chain connects TRBV9 to TRBJ2-1; TRBD2 agrees at 7 bases. The J segment lost 7 bases and the V segment lost 3 bases, leaving 25 bases of the junction unmatched. Germline CDR1 and CDR2: SGDLS and YYNGEE. The CDR3 is 20 residues long. The CDR3 DNA sequence: TGTGCCAGCAGCGCCTTTTCTGGGGGAGCGGGGCCCCCCGTTAGGAATGAGCAGTTCTTC. Translating it yields CASSAFSGGAGPPVRNEQFF.

In its sample, this clonotype was seen a few times. The chain employs TRBV2 and TRBJ2-3; D uncertain. Between the trimmed V and J ends, which lost 2 bases and 4 bases, there was a span of 10 bases. There are 14 residues in the CDR3. CDR1 and CDR2 (germline): SNHLY, FYNNEI. This chain's CDR3 is CASSEPPAPDTQYF. CDR3 in DNA: TGTGCCAGCAGTGAACCCCCAGCCCCAGATACGCAGTATTTT.

V gene TRBV9 combines with J gene TRBJ2-5; D possibly corresponds to TRBD2 (6 bases). The CDR3 covers 17 residues. With 0 bases removed from V and 4 bases from J, the gap between germline ends came to 19 bases. Germline CDR1 is SGDLS and CDR2 is YYNGEE. For the CDR3, the DNA is TGTGCCAGCAGCGTAGACGGGGGAGAGCCCCTGAGAGAGACCCAGTACTTC. Translating gives CASSVDGGEPLRETQYF.

This clonotype was observed a handful of times. The gene calls are TRBV2 and TRBJ2-5, with TRBD2 as a possible D gene (5 bases). The CDR3 contains 17 residues. CDR1 is SNHLY and CDR2 is FYNNEI in the germline V gene. The V gene lost 8 bases and the J gene lost 3 bases, with 25 bases spanning the gap. CDR3 residues: CASFPPSGYHGEETQYF. The CDR3 DNA follows: TGTGCCAGCTTTCCACCATCGGGATACCACGGGGAAGAGACCCAGTACTTC.